Given below is one T cell receptor beta chain in context. This CDR3 region has 14 residues. This entry comes from a study of beta chain features in type 1 diabetes. The whole isolated RNA underwent reverse transcription, so sequencing captured expressed TCRB transcripts. The data were produced by immunoSEQ multiplex PCR, yet TCRdb's version contains in-frame clones alone and is incomplete. Of a few hundred thousand clones in the sample, 30% are singletons; the top ten hold 0.065%. The source is a man between 18 and 35 years old in good health. This chain connects TRBV21-1 to TRBJ1-2. TRBV21-1 corresponds to a pseudogene. The sequencing sample was made of naive CD4+ T cells from blood. CDR3 residues: CASSKEGANYGYTF. The CDR3 DNA sequence: TGTGCCAGCAGCAAAGAGGGTGCAAACTATGGCTACACCTTC.